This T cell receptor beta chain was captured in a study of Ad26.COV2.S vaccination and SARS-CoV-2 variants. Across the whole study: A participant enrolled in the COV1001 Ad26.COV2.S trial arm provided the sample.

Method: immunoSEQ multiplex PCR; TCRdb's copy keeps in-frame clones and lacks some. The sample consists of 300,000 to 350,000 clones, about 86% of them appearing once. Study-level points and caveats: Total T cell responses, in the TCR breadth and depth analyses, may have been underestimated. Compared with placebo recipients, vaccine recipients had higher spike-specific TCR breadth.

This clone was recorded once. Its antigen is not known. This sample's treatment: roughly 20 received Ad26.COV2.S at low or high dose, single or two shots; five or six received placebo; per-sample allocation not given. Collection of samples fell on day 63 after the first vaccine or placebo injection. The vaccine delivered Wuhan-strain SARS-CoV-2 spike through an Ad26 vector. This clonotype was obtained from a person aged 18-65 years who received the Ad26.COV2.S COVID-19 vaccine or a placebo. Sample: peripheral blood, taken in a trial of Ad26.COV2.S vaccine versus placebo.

The CDR3 sequence: CASNPGPGVSGNTIYF. The CDR3 coding sequence is TGCGCCAGCAATCCCGGCCCGGGGGTCTCTGGAAACACCATATATTTT. The V and J genes are TRBV4-1 and TRBJ1-3, with a weak D call TRBD1 (5 bases). The CDR3 has 16 amino acids. Per germline, CDR1 MGHRA and CDR2 YSYEKL. V was cut by 7 bases and J by 0 bases, with 16 bases left in between.